The 30 T cell receptor beta chains below were found in one sample sequenced in a study of blood T cell repertoires in COVID-19. The protocol was immunoSEQ multiplex PCR, while the TCRdb copy is restricted to in-frame clones and leaves out a portion. Seen here are roughly 210,000 clones, 80% to 85% observed once, and the top ten hold roughly 10%. Material: peripheral blood. The receptors here all came from a woman of 80 years or more with COVID-19, enrolled during active disease.

Only a few counts were recorded for this clone. The CDR3 DNA reads as TGTGCCCTTGGTGGAGGGGGGGCTAACACCGGGGAGCTGTTTTTT. Translated, it gives CALGGGGANTGELFF. The chain links TRBV7-2 to TRBJ2-2; perhaps TRBD2 as D (7 bases). CDR1 is SGHTA, CDR2 FQGNSA, per germline. The CDR3 extends over 15 amino acids. The germline V and J ends were trimmed by 11 bases and 2 bases, with 18 bases remaining between them.

V is TRBV24-1 and J is TRBJ2-3; 7 bases are shared with TRBD2. The CDR3 runs 17 residues. V lost 2 bases and J lost 0; bases outside the gene matches: 7. Germline V lookup: CDR1 KGHDR, CDR2 SFDVKD. The CDR3 DNA reads as TGTGCCACCAGTGATTCCCGTCTGGGGGGGAGCACAGATACGCAGTATTTT. Its protein is CATSDSRLGGSTDTQYF.

J is TRBJ1-4 and V is TRBV4-2; TRBD1 matches 7 bases. Trimming removed 1 base from V and 8 bases from J; junction bases left unmatched: 13. This CDR3 has 17 residues. Germline V gene data show CDR1 as LGHNA and CDR2 as YNFKEQ. This CDR3 reads CASSQVGSDRANEKLFF. CDR3 in DNA: TGTGCCAGCAGCCAAGTAGGTAGTGACAGGGCAAACGAAAAACTGTTTTTT.

This chain uses TRBV9 with TRBJ1-2; D gene uncertain. The CDR3 is made up of 13 amino acids. The germline V and J ends were trimmed by 0 bases and 2 bases, with 5 bases remaining between them. Germline V gives CDR1 SGDLS, CDR2 YYNGEE. CDR3 residues: CASSVGRNYGYTF. The CDR3 DNA is TGTGCCAGCAGCGTAGGCAGGAACTATGGCTACACCTTC.

The V and J genes are TRBV6-2 or TRBV6-3 and TRBJ1-5, with D possibly matching TRBD1 (6 bases). Trimming cost V 4 bases and J 10 bases, with 14 bases left between them. Germline values: CDR1 MNHEY, CDR2 SVGEGT. The CDR3 runs 13 residues. CDR3 in amino acids: CASSSGGPHPQHF. The CDR3 DNA reads as TGTGCCAGCAGTTCGGGGGGCCCTCACCCCCAGCATTTT.

The genes are TRBV18 and TRBJ1-2; TRBD1 might be the D (5 bases). This CDR3 spans 13 amino acids. Germline CDR1 KGHSH, CDR2 LQKENI. V gave up 2 bases and J gave up 8 bases, with 12 bases separating them. CDR3 nucleotides: TGTGCCAGCTCACCAAGAACAGGTGGGGGCTACACCTTC. It encodes CASSPRTGGGYTF.

This chain uses TRBV3-1 (or the pseudogene TRBV3-2) with TRBJ1-2; D uncertain. The germline V gene encodes CDR1 LGHDT and CDR2 YNNKEL (reference sequence). The CDR3 covers 16 residues. Trimming left V 4 bases short and J 0 bases short, with 15 bases between. The CDR3 DNA reads TGTGCCAGCAGCCTAGACAATCCAACAGCTAACTATGGCTACACCTTC. It specifies CASSLDNPTANYGYTF.

The chain carries TRBV7-9 and TRBJ1-1; possible D gene TRBD1, 5 bases. CDR3 length equals 13 residues. Germline assignment: CDR1 SEHNR and CDR2 FQNEAQ (reference sequence). V gave up 3 bases and J gave up 1 base, with 6 bases separating them. CDR3 sequence reads: CASSFGANTEAFF. The DNA for the CDR3 is TGTGCCAGCAGCTTTGGGGCGAACACTGAAGCTTTCTTT.

V and J are TRBV3-1 (or the pseudogene TRBV3-2) and TRBJ1-1, with D unresolved. Trimming took off 0 bases at V and 3 bases at J, with 5 bases between the two ends. The CDR3 is made up of 13 amino acids. In germline, CDR1 is LGHDT, CDR2 YNNKEL (reference sequence). The CDR3 nucleotides are TGTGCCAGCAGCCAAGAAGGAGACACTGAAGCTTTCTTT. Amino acid sequence: CASSQEGDTEAFF.

In this sample, this clone turned up a few times. The chain combines TRBV7-2 with TRBJ1-2, with D unresolved. The CDR3 contains 13 residues. CDR1 is SGHTA, CDR2 FQGNSA, per germline. The V and J ends lost 5 bases and 8 bases respectively, with 15 bases between them. CDR3 sequence: CASSPDGLGGYTF. CDR3 DNA sequence: TGTGCCAGCAGCCCCGACGGACTGGGGGGCTACACCTTC.

This clone has more than one count but fewer than ten. The J gene is TRBJ1-3, the V gene TRBV5-5; D is unclear. V gave up 0 bases and J gave up 1 base, with 8 bases separating them. The CDR3 contains 15 residues. CDR1 SGHKS and CDR2 YYEKEE come from the germline V gene (reference sequence). The CDR3 loop reads CASSLELASGNTIYF. CDR3 sequence (DNA): TGTGCCAGCAGCTTGGAGTTGGCATCTGGAAACACCATATATTTT.

The chain joins TRBV7-9 to TRBJ2-4; D perhaps matches TRBD1 (7 bases). The CDR3 contains 16 residues. Trimming pared 5 bases from V and 3 bases from J, leaving 17 bases between. The germline V gene encodes CDR1 SEHNR and CDR2 FQNEAQ (reference sequence). The CDR3 loop reads CASSPRQGLGKNIQYF. In DNA form, the CDR3 reads TGTGCCAGCAGCCCTAGACAGGGACTCGGCAAAAACATTCAGTACTTC.

V and J are TRBV2 and TRBJ1-6, with TRBD1 matching 10 bases. The length of the CDR3 is 15 residues. Germline V gene sequence: CDR1 SNHLY, CDR2 FYNNEI. Trimming cost V 4 bases and J 10 bases; bases outside gene matches: 7. For the CDR3, the DNA is TGTGCCAGCAGTGTAGGACAGGGGGATGGCTCACCCCTCCACTTT. It translates to CASSVGQGDGSPLHF.

The gene calls are TRBV19 and TRBJ1-5, with no clear D. The CDR3 covers 15 residues. Germline V lookup: CDR1 LNHDA, CDR2 SQIVND (reference sequence). The germline V and J ends were trimmed by 1 base and 5 bases, with 12 bases remaining between them. CDR3 DNA: TGTGCCAGTAGTATAGGTCCACTACTCGATCAGCCCCAGCATTTT. Translation: CASSIGPLLDQPQHF. The entire variable domain, with the rest obtained from reference TRBV19 and TRBJ1-5, is as follows: DGGITQSPKYLFRKEGQNVTLSCEQNLNHDAMYWYRQDPGQGLRLIYYSQIVNDFQKGDIAEGYSVSREKKESFPLTVTSAQKNPTAFYLCASSIGPLLDQPQHFGDGTRLSIL.

The chain links TRBV9 to TRBJ2-5; 9 bases line up with TRBD2. The germline CDR1 and CDR2 sequences are SGDLS and YYNGEE. V gave up 4 bases and J gave up 3 bases; unmatched junction bases: 7. The CDR3 runs to 15 residues. The DNA of the CDR3 is TGTGCCAGCAGCATTGCGGGGGGGCCCGAAGAGACCCAGTACTTC. Translated: CASSIAGGPEETQYF. The full variable domain, its missing parts supplied by reference TRBV9 and TRBJ2-5, is DSGVTQTPKHLITATGQRVTLRCSPRSGDLSVYWYQQSLDQGLQFLIQYYNGEERAKGNILERFSAQQFPDLHSELNLSSLELGDSALYFCASSIAGGPEETQYFGPGTRLLVL.

The rearrangement uses TRBV24-1 and TRBJ2-1, with D perhaps TRBD1 (6 bases). V dropped 3 bases and J dropped 8 bases, with 22 bases sitting between them. The CDR3 covers 17 residues. Germline V gene lookup returns CDR1 KGHDR and CDR2 SFDVKD. The CDR3 DNA sequence: TGTGCCACCAGTGATATGACCCCCTTGGGGGCGCCGGATGAGCAGTTCTTC. Its protein is CATSDMTPLGAPDEQFF.

A single count supports this clone. This chain uses TRBV29-1 with TRBJ1-2; D unclear. Trimming removed 4 bases from V and 4 bases from J, with 7 bases in between. The germline gives CDR1 SQVTM, CDR2 ANQGSEA. There are 11 residues in the CDR3. CDR3 nucleotide sequence: TGCAGCGTTGGGGCCCTCTATGGCTACACCTTC. Translating gives CSVGALYGYTF. The full variable domain, in which reference TRBV29-1 and TRBJ1-2 provide the parts outside the CDR3, is SAVISQKPSRDICQRGTSLTIQCQVDSQVTMMFWYRQQPGQSLTLIATANQGSEATYESGFVIDKFPISRPNLTFSTLTVSNMSPEDSSIYLCSVGALYGYTFGSGTRLTVV.

This clone was seen once. The gene calls are TRBV3-1 (or the pseudogene TRBV3-2) and TRBJ2-5, with TRBD2 matching over 14 bases. The germline CDR1 and CDR2 sequences are LGHDT and YNNKEL (reference sequence). The length of the CDR3 is 20 residues. Germline trimming cut 0 bases from V and 4 bases from J; bases unmatched to any gene: 13. This chain's CDR3 is CASSQETPGLAGDNRETQYF. For the CDR3, the DNA is TGTGCCAGCAGCCAAGAAACTCCGGGACTAGCGGGGGACAATAGAGAGACCCAGTACTTC.

This chain joins TRBV18 and TRBJ1-6, with 9 nucleotides matching TRBD1. The length of the CDR3 is 16 residues. The V gene's germline CDR1 is KGHSH and CDR2 LQKENI. Trimming cost V 0 bases and J 9 bases; bases outside gene matches: 6. CDR3 residues: CASSPPMGQGSSPLHF. DNA for the CDR3: TGTGCCAGCTCACCACCGATGGGACAGGGAAGTTCACCCCTCCACTTT.

The chain employs TRBV28 and TRBJ2-2; 8 bases are a match to TRBD1. J was trimmed by 4 bases and V by 6 bases; bases with no gene match: 13. Germline V CDR1 and CDR2: MDHEN, SYDVKM. This CDR3 is 17 amino acids long. The CDR3 reads CASRSQTGTGTTGELFF. Here the CDR3 DNA reads TGTGCCAGCAGGTCGCAAACCGGGACAGGAACCACCGGGGAGCTGTTTTTT.

The rearrangement uses TRBV7-8 and TRBJ2-2; a possible D gene is TRBD1 (7 bases). The CDR3 has 15 residues. V gave up 5 bases and J gave up 4 bases, with 14 bases separating them. Germline CDR1 and CDR2: SGHVS and FQNEAQ. CDR3 DNA sequence: TGTGCCAGCAGCACTTACAGGGGAGGCACCGGGGAGCTGTTTTTT. The encoded protein is CASSTYRGGTGELFF.

V and J are TRBV6-5 and TRBJ1-5; the D gene is possibly TRBD1 (5 bases). The CDR3 loop spans 13 amino acids. The V end was cut by 5 bases, the J end by 5 bases, with 10 bases between. Germline loops: CDR1 MNHEY, CDR2 SVGAGI. CDR3 in DNA: TGTGCCAGCAGTAGCCAGGGTGATCAGCCCCAGCATTTT. It specifies CASSSQGDQPQHF.

V usage is TRBV19 and J usage is TRBJ1-4, with 8 bases lining up with TRBD1. This CDR3 is built from 16 residues. Germline CDR1 and CDR2: LNHDA and SQIVND (reference sequence). The ends lost 4 bases at V and 1 base at J; junction bases unmatched: 5. The CDR3 protein is CASSSGQGLTNEKLFF. For the CDR3, the DNA is TGTGCCAGTAGTAGCGGACAGGGCTTAACTAATGAAAAACTGTTTTTT.

The V and J genes are TRBV11-2 and TRBJ1-6, with D tentatively TRBD1 (6 bases). The CDR3 is 14 residues long. Between the trimmed V and J ends, which lost 5 bases and 11 bases, there was a span of 16 bases. The germline CDR1 and CDR2 sequences are SGHAT and FQNNGV. The CDR3 coding sequence is TGTGCCAGCAGCCCAGGGGAGATGAGTACACCCCTCCACTTT. This translates into CASSPGEMSTPLHF.

The chain uses TRBV28 and TRBJ1-1, with D possibly matching TRBD1 (5 bases). Germline CDR1 is MDHEN and CDR2 is SYDVKM. Trimming left V 8 bases short and J 6 bases short, with 10 bases between. This CDR3 comprises 11 residues. The CDR3 nucleotides are TGTGCCAGCTCCTGGGGGGCTGAAGCTTTCTTT. It encodes CASSWGAEAFF. The full variable domain, completed using reference TRBV28 and TRBJ1-1, is DVKVTQSSRYLVKRTGEKVFLECVQDMDHENMFWYRQDPGLGLRLIYFSYDVKMKEKGDIPEGYSVSREKKERFSLILESASTNQTSMYLCASSWGAEAFFGQGTRLTVV.

V gene TRBV7-9 combines with J gene TRBJ2-2, with 9 bases that match TRBD2. The length of the CDR3 is 16 residues. CDR1 is SEHNR, CDR2 FQNEAQ, per germline (reference sequence). After removal of 4 bases from V and 4 bases from J, the junction contained 7 bases not matched to a gene. The CDR3: CASSSLAGRGTGELFF. In DNA, the CDR3 is TGTGCCAGCAGCTCCCTAGCGGGGAGAGGCACCGGGGAGCTGTTTTTT. Full variable domain (outside the CDR3, taken from reference TRBV7-9 and TRBJ2-2): DTGVSQNPRHKITKRGQNVTFRCDPISEHNRLYWYRQTLGQGPEFLTYFQNEAQLEKSRLLSDRFSAERPKGSFSTLEIQRTEQGDSAMYLCASSSLAGRGTGELFFGEGSRLTVL.

This clone was recorded only once. This sequence joins TRBV29-1 and TRBJ2-3; 8 nucleotides line up with TRBD2. The CDR3 is 15 residues long. In germline, CDR1 is SQVTM, CDR2 ANQGSEA. V dropped 6 bases and J dropped 1; count of bases not matched to a gene: 9. CDR3 region: CSVSQAGVGTDTQYF. CDR3 nucleotide sequence: TGCAGCGTCAGTCAAGCGGGGGTGGGCACAGATACGCAGTATTTT.

This chain connects TRBV6-5 to TRBJ1-5; the match to TRBD1 covers 8 bases. The CDR3 runs 14 residues. Per the germline V gene, CDR1 is MNHEY and CDR2 is SVGAGI. Losses at the gene ends were 5 bases for V and 3 bases for J; bases not matched to a gene: 3. The CDR3 reads CASSRDRFNQPQHF. In DNA form, the CDR3 reads TGTGCCAGCAGTCGGGACAGGTTCAATCAGCCCCAGCATTTT.

This sequence joins TRBV19 and TRBJ1-5; no clear D. The CDR3 has 15 amino acids. The V end was cut by 0 bases, the J end by 3 bases, with 9 bases between. Looked up from germline, CDR1 is LNHDA and CDR2 is SQIVND (reference sequence). The CDR3 nucleotides read TGTGCCAGTAGTATAGATGAGGGTGTCAATCAGCCCCAGCATTTT. Translating gives CASSIDEGVNQPQHF.

This chain joins TRBV3-1 (or the pseudogene TRBV3-2) and TRBJ2-3, with TRBD2 matching over 10 bases. The trim removed 5 bases at V and 2 bases at J, leaving 4 bases unmatched. Germline CDR1 is LGHDT and CDR2 is YNNKEL (reference sequence). CDR3 length equals 15 residues. For the CDR3, the DNA is TGTGCCAGCAGCGAGACTAGCGGGTACACAGATACGCAGTATTTT. This codes for CASSETSGYTDTQYF.